This paragraph covers one TCR beta chain sequence. The antigen remains unidentified. This specimen belongs to a study of cytomegalovirus exposure and HLA in healthy donors. Broader study findings: Follow-up analysis later connected one missense variant in DCLRE1C with trimming of TCR beta V- and J-genes.

With 60 Vbeta and 13 Jbeta primers, the PCR was carried out. Measured with immunoSEQ multiplex PCR; TCRdb has only the in-frame clones, and not every one. The sample holds about 80,000 clones, approximately 65% seen once. The germline V and J ends were trimmed by 1 base and 10 bases, with 17 bases remaining between them. Looked up from germline, CDR1 is SSHAT and CDR2 is FNYEAQ (reference sequence). The CDR3 sequence is 15 residues long. Sequencing was carried out using PBMCs. The chain carries TRBV7-7 and TRBJ2-1, with D maybe TRBD1 (5 bases). This clonotype originated in a male donor in good health and CMV-seropositive. DNA of the CDR3: TGTGCCAGCAGCTTAGGAGGAACAGGCCCCAAGGAGCAGTTCTTC. Its protein is CASSLGGTGPKEQFF.